This paragraph reports one TCR beta chain. What it binds is unknown. This sample stems from a study of CXCR3-negative and CXCR3-positive naive CD8 T cells. Study-level results: Surface CD5 looked about the same in the naive subsets, so the authors worked out TCR strength from TRB CDR3 properties. Relative to CXCR3-negative naive cells, CXCR3-positive naive cells had more hydrophobic TRB CDR3s. Whereas both naive subsets had comparably high diversity, memory CD8+ cells had much lower diversity. Whereas memory cells differed, naive CXCR3-negative and CXCR3-positive cells shared similar TRBV-TRBJ usage.

The CDR3 totals 15 residues. Germline assignment: CDR1 DFQATT and CDR2 SNEGSKA (reference sequence). UMI-labeled TRB cDNA libraries were prepared by 5' RACE. TCRdb reprocessed the 5' RACE reads and reports one entry per CDR3 protein, with no DNA. The sample totals 85,000 to 130,000 distinct CDR3 sequences. The authors gated naive CD8+ T cells as CD45RO-CCR7+CD27+CD95-. This TCR was recovered from a human donor in good health. Some clones in this sample may be carry-over from other donors' samples. The source material was naive CXCR3+ CD8+ T cells from blood. The sample's subset: CD45RO-CCR7+CD27+CD95- naive CD8+ T cells expressing CXCR3 (TNR3+). The genes are TRBV20-1 and TRBJ2-7; the D call from TCRdb, TRBD1, cannot be confirmed without DNA. Here the CDR3 reads CSARVGGVPYYEQYF.